The text below deals with one TCR beta chain. The length of the CDR3 is 19 residues. Trimming at V came to 1 base and at J to 0 bases, leaving 9 bases not matched to a gene. Germline V gene lookup returns CDR1 KGHSH and CDR2 LQKENI. Survey-level TCR beta sequencing used the immunoSEQ assay. Method: immunoSEQ multiplex PCR; TCRdb's copy keeps in-frame clones and lacks some. Among about 68,000 clones listed, 93% were seen once. What was sequenced was PBMCs. The TCR sequence derives from a man between 40 and 49 years old with rheumatoid arthritis. This sequence joins TRBV18 and TRBJ1-5; 10 bases match TRBD1. Written as DNA, the CDR3 is TGTGCCAGCTCACCACTATCGGGACAGGGGTCCGGTAGCAATCAGCCCCAGCATTTT. Amino acid sequence: CASSPLSGQGSGSNQPQHF.